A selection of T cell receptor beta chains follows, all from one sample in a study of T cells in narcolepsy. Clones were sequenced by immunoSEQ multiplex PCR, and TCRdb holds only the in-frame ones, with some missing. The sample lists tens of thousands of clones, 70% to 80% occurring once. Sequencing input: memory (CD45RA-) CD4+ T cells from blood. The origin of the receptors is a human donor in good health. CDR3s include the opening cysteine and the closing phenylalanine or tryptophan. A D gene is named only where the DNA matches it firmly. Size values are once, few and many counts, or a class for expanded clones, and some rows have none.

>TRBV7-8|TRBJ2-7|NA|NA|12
CASSFRSYEQYF
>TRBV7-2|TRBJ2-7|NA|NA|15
CASSSGLSGSYEQYF
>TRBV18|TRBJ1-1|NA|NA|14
CASSPTTANTEAFF
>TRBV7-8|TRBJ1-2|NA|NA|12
CASSLVGSRYTF
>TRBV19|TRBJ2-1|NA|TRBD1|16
CASHGTASNSYNEQFF
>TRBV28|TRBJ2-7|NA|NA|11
CASGVWAEQYF
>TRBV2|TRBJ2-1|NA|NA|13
CASSWTEYNEQFF
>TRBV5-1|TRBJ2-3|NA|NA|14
CASSTRDGIDTQYF
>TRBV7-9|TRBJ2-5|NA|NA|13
CASSRFGQETQYF
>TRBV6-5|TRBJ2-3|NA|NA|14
CASSRDGGTDTQYF
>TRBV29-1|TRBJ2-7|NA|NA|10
CSVSDVEQYF
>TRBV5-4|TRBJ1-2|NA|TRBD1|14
CASSSLTGDYGYTF
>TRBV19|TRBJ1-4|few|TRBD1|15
CASSADRVTGEKLFF
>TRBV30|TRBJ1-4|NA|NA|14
CAWSVWQGDEKLFF
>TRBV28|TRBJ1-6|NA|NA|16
CASSLAQGLYNSPLHF
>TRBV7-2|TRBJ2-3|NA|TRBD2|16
CASSVSTSGGADTQYF
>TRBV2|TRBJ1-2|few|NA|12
CASSAQNYGYTF
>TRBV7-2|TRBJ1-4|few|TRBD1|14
CASSRDRSGEKLFF
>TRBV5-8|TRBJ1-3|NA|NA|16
CASSLYLGVSGNTIYF
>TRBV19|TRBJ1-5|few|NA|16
CASTGAVPYSNQPQHF
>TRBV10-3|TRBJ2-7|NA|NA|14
CAIAGAQGAYEQYF
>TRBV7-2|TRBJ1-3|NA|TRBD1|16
CASSSGQPSSGNTIYF
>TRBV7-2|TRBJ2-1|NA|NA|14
CASSLFGSYNEQFF
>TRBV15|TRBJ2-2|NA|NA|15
CATSRVRGHTGELFF
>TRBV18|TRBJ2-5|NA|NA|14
CASSPGPQGETQYF
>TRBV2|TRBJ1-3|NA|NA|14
CASSPRQAGNTIYF
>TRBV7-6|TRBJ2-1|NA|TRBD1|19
CASSRSGQGGPGSYNEQFF
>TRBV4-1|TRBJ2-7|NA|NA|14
CASSRADIPYEQYF
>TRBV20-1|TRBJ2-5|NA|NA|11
CSAKIIETQYF
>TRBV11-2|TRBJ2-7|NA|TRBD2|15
CASSELSGRSYEQYF
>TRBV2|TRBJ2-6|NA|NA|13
CASSLVGANVLTF
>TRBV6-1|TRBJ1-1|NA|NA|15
CASTLGAGGSSEAFF
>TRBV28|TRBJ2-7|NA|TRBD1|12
CASSVDRGKQYF
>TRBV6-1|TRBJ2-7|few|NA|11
CASSALYEQYF
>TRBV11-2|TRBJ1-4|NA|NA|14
CASNEQGTNEKLFF
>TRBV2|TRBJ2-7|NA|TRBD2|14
CASPGLADTYEQYF
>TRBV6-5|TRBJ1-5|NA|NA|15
CASSRNGTPNQPQHF
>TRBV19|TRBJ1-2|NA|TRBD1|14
CASHSRTGLHGYTF
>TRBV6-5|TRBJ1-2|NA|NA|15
CASSSPVNGNYGYTF
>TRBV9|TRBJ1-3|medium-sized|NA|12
CASSRAGNTIYF
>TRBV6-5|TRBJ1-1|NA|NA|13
CASSDQSNTEAFF
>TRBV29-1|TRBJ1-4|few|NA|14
CSVFEGTTNEKLFF
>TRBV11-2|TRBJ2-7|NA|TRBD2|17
CASSLGGSGRSRYEQYF
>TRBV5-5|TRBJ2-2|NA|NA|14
CASSLAGYTGELFF
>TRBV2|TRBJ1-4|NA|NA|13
CASSETVKEKLFF
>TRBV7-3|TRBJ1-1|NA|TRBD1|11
CASGQATEAFF
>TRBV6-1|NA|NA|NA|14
CASSEQGGTYEQYF
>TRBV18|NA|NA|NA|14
CASSPIVGVGEQYF
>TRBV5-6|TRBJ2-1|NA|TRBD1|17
CASSPTPGTGGYNEQFF
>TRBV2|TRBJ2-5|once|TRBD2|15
CASSEDGGDQETQYF
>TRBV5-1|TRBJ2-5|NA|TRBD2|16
CASSLGGGQWEETQYF
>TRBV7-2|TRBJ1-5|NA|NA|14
CASSSTGGRQPQHF
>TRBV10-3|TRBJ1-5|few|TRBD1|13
CAISEDRGQPQHF
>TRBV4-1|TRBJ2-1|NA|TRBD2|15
CASSPTSGRPNEQFF
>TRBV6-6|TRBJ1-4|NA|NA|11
CASSFNEKLFF
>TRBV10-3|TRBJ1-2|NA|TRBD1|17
CAISALQGAPGASGYTF
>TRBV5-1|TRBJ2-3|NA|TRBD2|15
CASSLRLAGGDTQYF
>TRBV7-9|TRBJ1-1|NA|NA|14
CASSFPPDTPQAFF
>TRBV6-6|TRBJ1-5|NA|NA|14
CASRLQYSNQPQHF
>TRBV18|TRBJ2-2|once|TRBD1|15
CASSQGQSNTGELLF